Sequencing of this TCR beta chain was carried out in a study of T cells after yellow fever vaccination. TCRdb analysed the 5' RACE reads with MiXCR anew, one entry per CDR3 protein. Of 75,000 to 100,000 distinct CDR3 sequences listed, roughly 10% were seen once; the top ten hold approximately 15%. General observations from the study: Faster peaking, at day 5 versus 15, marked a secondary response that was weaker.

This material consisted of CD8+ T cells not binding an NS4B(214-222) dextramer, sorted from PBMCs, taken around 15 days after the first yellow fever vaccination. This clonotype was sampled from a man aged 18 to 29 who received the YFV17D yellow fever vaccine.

CDR3 DNA: TGTGCCAGCAGTTTACTAGGGGGACAAGAGACCCAGTACTTC. Residues: CASSLLGGQETQYF. J is TRBJ2-5 and V is TRBV27, with a possible D match to TRBD1 (6 bases). The CDR3 has 14 residues. CDR1 is MNHEY and CDR2 is SMNVEV in the germline V gene (reference sequence). The germline V and J ends were trimmed by 2 bases and 2 bases, with 9 bases remaining between them.